This T cell receptor beta chain derives from a study of T cell responses to AZD1222 COVID-19 vaccine. The CDR3 spans 16 residues. The germline CDR1 and CDR2 sequences are SGHNT and YYREEE (reference sequence). The V and J ends lost 0 bases and 0 bases respectively, with 9 bases between them. Assay: immunoSEQ multiplex PCR; the TCRdb copy retains only in-frame clones and omits some. The profile shows around 200,000 clones, over 85% of them singletons. Study-wide results and caveats: White British ancestry dominated among donors, who included more females, and clonal diversity was possibly underestimated.

Comments on this clone: The antigen remains undetermined.

J is TRBJ1-4 and V is TRBV5-4, with TRBD1 as a possible D gene (5 bases). The sample was peripheral blood, taken on day 0 of AZD1222 vaccination. The sequence was collected from an adult in good health. The CDR3 sequence is CASSLAPRATNEKLFF. Here the CDR3 DNA reads TGTGCCAGCAGCTTGGCCCCCAGGGCAACTAATGAAAAACTGTTTTTT.